Presented here are 19 T cell receptor beta chains from one specimen sequenced in a study of identifying expanded T cells in peripheral blood. TCRdb keeps only in-frame clones here, not all; method: immunoSEQ multiplex PCR. The sample holds 84,000 or so clones, 70% to 90% seen once. The sequencing sample was made of blood. Receptors were obtained from a person aged 18-70 years in good health.

The V call is TRBV5-1, the J call TRBJ2-7; TRBD1 matches 8 bases. The CDR3 covers 14 residues. Germline V gives CDR1 SGHRS, CDR2 YFSETQ. Germline trimming cut 4 bases from V and 6 bases from J; bases unmatched to any gene: 9. CDR3 sequence reads: CASSPWQGAGEQYF. CDR3 DNA sequence: TGCGCCAGCAGCCCCTGGCAGGGGGCGGGCGAGCAGTACTTC.

The chain recombines TRBV6-4 with TRBJ1-5; D is possibly TRBD1 (6 bases). The CDR3 totals 16 residues. Trimming removed 6 bases at V and 0 bases at J, with 15 bases between. The germline CDR1 and CDR2 sequences are MRHNA and SNTAGT. The CDR3 region has the DNA TGTGCCAGCAGGGACGGACAGATTTATAGCAATCAGCCCCAGCATTTT. Amino acid sequence: CASRDGQIYSNQPQHF.

This chain connects TRBV7-9 to TRBJ2-5; 8 bases map to TRBD2. Germline CDR1 is SEHNR and CDR2 is FQNEAQ (reference sequence). The CDR3 has 14 residues. Trimming cost V 4 bases and J 5 bases; bases outside gene matches: 6. The CDR3 coding sequence is TGTGCCAGCAGCTCAACGCGGGGGGCTGAGACCCAGTACTTC. Its translation is CASSSTRGAETQYF.

The J gene is TRBJ2-7, the V gene TRBV5-6; D call uncertain. In germline, CDR1 is SGHDT, CDR2 YYEEEE. The V end lost 2 bases, the J end lost 3 bases, and 3 bases lay between the germline ends. The CDR3 consists of 11 residues. The CDR3 region is CASSFNYEQYF. The CDR3 coding sequence is TGTGCCAGCAGCTTTAACTACGAGCAGTACTTC. Variable domain in full (rest from reference TRBV5-6 and TRBJ2-7): DAGVTQSPTHLIKTRGQQVTLRCSPKSGHDTVSWYQQALGQGPQFIFQYYEEEERQRGNFPDRFSGHQFPNYSSELNVNALLLGDSALYLCASSFNYEQYFGPGTRLTVT.

This chain connects TRBV27 to TRBJ2-7; unclear D gene. CDR1 is MNHEY and CDR2 is SMNVEV in the germline V gene (reference sequence). This CDR3 region has 12 residues. Trimming left V 8 bases short and J 3 bases short, with 11 bases between. CDR3 sequence (DNA): TGTGCCAGCCAAGTCTACAGCTACGAGCAGTACTTC. It is translated as CASQVYSYEQYF.

The V call is TRBV18, the J call TRBJ1-2, with D possibly TRBD1 on 5 matching bases. The CDR3 runs 16 residues. Germline V gives CDR1 KGHSH, CDR2 LQKENI. Trimming pared 0 bases from V and 4 bases from J, leaving 15 bases between. The CDR3 sequence: CASSPPSTAALYGYTF. The CDR3 DNA sequence: TGTGCCAGCTCACCACCCTCGACAGCTGCCCTCTATGGCTACACCTTC.

The rearrangement links TRBV18 to TRBJ1-5; 7 nucleotides match TRBD1. Germline V gives CDR1 KGHSH, CDR2 LQKENI. This CDR3 contains 15 residues. Trimming removed 4 bases from V and 9 bases from J; junction bases left unmatched: 12. The CDR3 is CASSRTGQKASPQHF. In DNA, the CDR3 is TGTGCCAGCTCACGCACGGGACAGAAGGCCTCGCCCCAGCATTTT.

The rearrangement uses TRBV4-2 and TRBJ2-3; perhaps TRBD2 as D (6 bases). Germline V CDR1 and CDR2: LGHNA, YNFKEQ. The CDR3 covers 16 residues. V lost 6 bases and J lost 2, with 18 bases in between. The CDR3 reads CASSPRLAQITDTQYF. The CDR3, as DNA: TGTGCCAGCAGTCCCCGCCTAGCGCAAATCACAGATACGCAGTATTTT.

The chain carries TRBV7-9 and TRBJ1-5, with D possibly being TRBD1 (6 bases). The CDR3 is 18 residues long. Trimming cost V 5 bases and J 0 bases, with 20 bases left between them. Per the germline V gene, CDR1 is SEHNR and CDR2 is FQNEAQ (reference sequence). Here the CDR3 reads CASSLYPRDTHSNQPQHF. CDR3 bases: TGTGCCAGCAGCCTGTACCCGCGGGACACCCATAGCAATCAGCCCCAGCATTTT. Complete variable domain (other parts from reference TRBV7-9 and TRBJ1-5): DTGVSQNPRHKITKRGQNVTFRCDPISEHNRLYWYRQTLGQGPEFLTYFQNEAQLEKSRLLSDRFSAERPKGSFSTLEIQRTEQGDSAMYLCASSLYPRDTHSNQPQHFGDGTRLSIL.

The chain recombines TRBV11-3 with TRBJ2-7; D is unclear. The germline CDR1 and CDR2 sequences are SGHNT and YENEEA. The CDR3 consists of 16 residues. The V end lost 3 bases, the J end lost 3 bases, and 18 bases lay between the germline ends. This chain's CDR3 is CASSFGVTIDVYEQYF. The CDR3 nucleotides are TGTGCCAGCAGCTTTGGTGTGACAATCGACGTCTACGAGCAGTACTTC.

A few counts support this clone. The chain uses TRBV19 and TRBJ2-1, with 11 bases lining up with TRBD2. Germline CDR1 and CDR2: LNHDA and SQIVND (reference sequence). This CDR3 spans 17 amino acids. The J segment lost 3 bases and the V segment lost 0 bases, leaving 4 bases of the junction unmatched. The CDR3 loop reads CASSIDVAGGGYNEQFF. In nucleotides, the CDR3 is TGTGCCAGTAGTATAGACGTAGCGGGAGGGGGCTACAATGAGCAGTTCTTC.

The chain uses TRBV6-6 and TRBJ2-2, with D perhaps TRBD2 (5 bases). The CDR3 is 14 residues long. Trimming pared 2 bases from V and 2 bases from J, leaving 6 bases between. Germline-derived CDR1 and CDR2 are MNHNY and SVGAGI (reference sequence). Here the CDR3 reads CASSYRLNTGELFF. The CDR3, as DNA: TGTGCCAGCAGTTACAGACTAAACACCGGGGAGCTGTTTTTT.

This clone was found a few times. V gene TRBV27 combines with J gene TRBJ1-2; D is perhaps TRBD1 (6 bases). The CDR3 sequence is 13 residues long. Germline V CDR1 and CDR2: MNHEY, SMNVEV (reference sequence). Trimming took 3 bases from V and 4 from J, leaving 9 bases between them. As DNA, the CDR3 is TGTGCCAGCAGTTTTACACAGGGCTATGGCTACACCTTC. It yields the protein CASSFTQGYGYTF.

The rearrangement links TRBV18 to TRBJ2-2; D not resolved. The CDR3 has 15 residues. V lost 1 base to trimming and J lost 5 bases, with 11 bases between them. Germline V gives CDR1 KGHSH, CDR2 LQKENI. The CDR3 sequence is CASSPQRQSTGELFF. The DNA of the CDR3 is TGTGCCAGCTCACCACAAAGGCAGTCAACCGGGGAGCTGTTTTTT.

This chain links TRBV7-9 with TRBJ2-5; a possible D gene is TRBD2 (6 bases). The germline CDR1 and CDR2 sequences are SEHNR and FQNEAQ (reference sequence). The CDR3 consists of 16 residues. V lost 2 bases to trimming and J lost 5 bases, with 18 bases between them. The CDR3, as DNA: TGTGCCAGCAGCTTACCCTTCGGGGGTTACGGGGAGACCCAGTACTTC. Residues: CASSLPFGGYGETQYF.

This chain links TRBV5-1 with TRBJ2-3; 8 nucleotides match TRBD2. CDR1 is SGHRS, CDR2 YFSETQ, per germline. Trimming cost V 0 bases and J 2 bases; bases outside gene matches: 5. The CDR3 extends over 16 amino acids. The CDR3 DNA sequence: TGCGCCAGCAGCTTGGACAGCGGGGGTTACACAGATACGCAGTATTTT. Its translation is CASSLDSGGYTDTQYF.

CDR3 sequence reads: CASSLRQGNSGNTIYF. CDR3 DNA: TGTGCCAGCAGCTTAAGGCAGGGTAACTCTGGAAACACCATATATTTT. The chain employs TRBV7-2 and TRBJ1-3; a possible D gene is TRBD1 (5 bases). Germline values: CDR1 SGHTA, CDR2 FQGNSA. This CDR3 spans 16 amino acids. Trimming took 2 bases from V and 0 from J, leaving 11 bases between them.

This chain joins TRBV5-1 and TRBJ2-5; 9 nucleotides align to TRBD1. The germline V gene encodes CDR1 SGHRS and CDR2 YFSETQ. The junction had 8 bases not matched to a gene; V was cut back by 0 bases and J by 5 bases. The CDR3 spans 16 residues. In DNA form, the CDR3 reads TGCGCCAGCAGCTTGGAGGGACAGGGATCCTGGGAGACCCAGTACTTC. It codes for CASSLEGQGSWETQYF.

The V and J genes are TRBV19 and TRBJ2-5; D could derive from TRBD1 or TRBD2 (5 bases each). CDR1 is LNHDA, CDR2 SQIVND, per germline (reference sequence). The CDR3 runs 15 residues. V shed 2 bases and J shed 4 bases, with 14 bases lying between them. CDR3 sequence reads: CASSIRGDPRETQYF. As DNA, the CDR3 is TGTGCCAGTAGTATAAGAGGGGACCCCCGAGAGACCCAGTACTTC.